This T cell receptor (beta chain) was documented in a study of shared clonotypes between healthy human individuals. The method was immunoSEQ multiplex PCR; TCRdb's version includes in-frame clones alone and lacks a portion of them. The data show under 600,000 clones, roughly four fifths seen once. CDR1 and CDR2 (germline): MNHNS, SASEGT. CDR3 length equals 16 residues. J gave up 6 bases and V 3 bases, and 7 bases lay outside the gene matches. For genomic DNA, unsorted samples relied on around 81 million PBMCs. This rearrangement joins TRBV6-1 to TRBJ2-1, with 11 bases aligning to TRBD2. The sequence came from a woman in her forties in good health. Some clones in this sample may be carry-over from other donors' samples. Sample: PBMCs. The CDR3: CASSDLPGLAVNEQFF. CDR3 coding DNA: TGTGCCAGCAGTGACCTCCCGGGACTAGCGGTCAATGAGCAGTTCTTC.